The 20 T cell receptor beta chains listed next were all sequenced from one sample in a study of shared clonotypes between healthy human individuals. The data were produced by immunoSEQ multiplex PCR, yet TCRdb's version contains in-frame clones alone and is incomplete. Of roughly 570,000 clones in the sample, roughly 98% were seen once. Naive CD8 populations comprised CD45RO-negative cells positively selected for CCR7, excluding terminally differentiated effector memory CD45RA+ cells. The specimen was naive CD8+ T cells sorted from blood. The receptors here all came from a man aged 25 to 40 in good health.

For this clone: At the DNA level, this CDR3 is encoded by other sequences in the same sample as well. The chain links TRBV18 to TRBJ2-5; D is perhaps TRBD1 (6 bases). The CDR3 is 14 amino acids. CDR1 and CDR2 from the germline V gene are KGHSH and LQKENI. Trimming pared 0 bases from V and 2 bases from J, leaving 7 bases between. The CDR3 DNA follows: TGTGCCAGCTCACCACCCGGACAGCAAGAGACCCAGTACTTC. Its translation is CASSPPGQQETQYF. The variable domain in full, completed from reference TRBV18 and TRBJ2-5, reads NAGVMQNPRHLVRRRGQEARLRCSPMKGHSHVYWYRQLPEEGLKFMVYLQKENIIDESGMPKERFSAEFPKEGPSILRIQQVVRGDSAAYFCASSPPGQQETQYFGPGTRLLVL.

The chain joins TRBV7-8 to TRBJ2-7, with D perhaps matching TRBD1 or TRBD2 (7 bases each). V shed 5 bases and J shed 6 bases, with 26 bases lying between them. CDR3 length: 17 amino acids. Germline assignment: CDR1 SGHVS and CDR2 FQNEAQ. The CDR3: CASSRLAGDRRISEQYF. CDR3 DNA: TGTGCCAGCAGCCGACTCGCGGGGGACAGACGTATTTCCGAGCAGTACTTC.

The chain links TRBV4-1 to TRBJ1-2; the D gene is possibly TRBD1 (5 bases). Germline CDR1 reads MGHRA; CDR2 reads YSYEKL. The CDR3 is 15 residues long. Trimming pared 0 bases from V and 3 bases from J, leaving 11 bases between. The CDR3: CASSQDEGIYYGYTF. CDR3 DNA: TGCGCCAGCAGCCAAGACGAGGGGATATACTATGGCTACACCTTC.

The CDR3 spells CATSRVDRKQYF. The CDR3 DNA sequence: TGTGCCACCAGCAGAGTCGACAGGAAGCAGTACTTC. The V and J genes are TRBV15 and TRBJ2-7, with D possibly TRBD1 on 6 matching bases. The CDR3 sequence is 12 residues long. CDR1 and CDR2 from the germline V gene are LNHNV and YYDKDF (reference sequence). Trimming took off 1 base at V and 8 bases at J, with 9 bases between the two ends.

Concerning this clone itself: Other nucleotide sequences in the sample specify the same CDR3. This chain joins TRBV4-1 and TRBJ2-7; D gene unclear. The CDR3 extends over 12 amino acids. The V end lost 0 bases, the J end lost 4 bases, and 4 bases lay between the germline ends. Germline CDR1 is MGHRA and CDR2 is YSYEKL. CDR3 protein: CASSQDLYEQYF. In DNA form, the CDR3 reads TGCGCCAGCAGCCAAGATCTATACGAGCAGTACTTC.

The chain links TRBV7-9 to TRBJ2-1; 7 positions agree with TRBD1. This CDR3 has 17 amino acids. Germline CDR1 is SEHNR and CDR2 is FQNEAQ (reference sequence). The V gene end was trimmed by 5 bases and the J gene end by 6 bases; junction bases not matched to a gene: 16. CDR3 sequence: CASSADRDRNHLNEQFF. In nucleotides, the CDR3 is TGTGCCAGCAGCGCAGACCGGGACAGAAATCATCTCAATGAGCAGTTCTTC.

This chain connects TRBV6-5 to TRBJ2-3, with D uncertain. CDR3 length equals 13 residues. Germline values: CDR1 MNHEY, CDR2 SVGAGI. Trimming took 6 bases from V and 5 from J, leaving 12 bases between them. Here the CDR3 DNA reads TGTGCCAGCAGCCCACTAAACGGAGATACGCAGTATTTT. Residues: CASSPLNGDTQYF.

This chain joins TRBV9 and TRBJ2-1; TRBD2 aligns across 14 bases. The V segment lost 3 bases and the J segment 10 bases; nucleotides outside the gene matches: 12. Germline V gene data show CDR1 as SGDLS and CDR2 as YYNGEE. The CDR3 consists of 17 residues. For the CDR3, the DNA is TGTGCCAGCAGCGGACAACGGACTAGCGGGAGGAAGTGGGAGCAGTTCTTC. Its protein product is CASSGQRTSGRKWEQFF.

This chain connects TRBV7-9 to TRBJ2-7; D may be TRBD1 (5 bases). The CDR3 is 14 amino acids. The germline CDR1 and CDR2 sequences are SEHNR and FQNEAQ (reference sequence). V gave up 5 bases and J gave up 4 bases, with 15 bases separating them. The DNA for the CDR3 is TGTGCCAGCAGCGCCCCGTCCAGGGATTACGAGCAGTACTTC. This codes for CASSAPSRDYEQYF.

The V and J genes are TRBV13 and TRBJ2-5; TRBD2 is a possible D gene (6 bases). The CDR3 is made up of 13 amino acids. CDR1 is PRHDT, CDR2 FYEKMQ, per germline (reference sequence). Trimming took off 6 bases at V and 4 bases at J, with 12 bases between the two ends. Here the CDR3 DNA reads TGTGCCAGCAGGGTCGGGAGTTCAGAGACCCAGTACTTC. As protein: CASRVGSSETQYF.

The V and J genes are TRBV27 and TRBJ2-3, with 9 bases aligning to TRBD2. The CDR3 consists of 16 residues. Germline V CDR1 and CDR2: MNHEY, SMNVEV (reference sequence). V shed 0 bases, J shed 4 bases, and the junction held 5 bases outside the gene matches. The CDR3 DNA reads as TGTGCCAGCAGTTTATCGTCTAGCGGGAAATCAGATACGCAGTATTTT. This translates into CASSLSSSGKSDTQYF.

The CDR3 sequence is CASSFAPSLNTEAFF. The CDR3, as DNA: TGCGCCAGCAGTTTTGCCCCCAGCTTGAACACTGAAGCTTTCTTT. The rearrangement links TRBV5-1 to TRBJ1-1; no clear D gene. Between the trimmed V and J ends, which lost 5 bases and 0 bases, there was a span of 14 bases. The germline gives CDR1 SGHRS, CDR2 YFSETQ. This CDR3 contains 15 residues.

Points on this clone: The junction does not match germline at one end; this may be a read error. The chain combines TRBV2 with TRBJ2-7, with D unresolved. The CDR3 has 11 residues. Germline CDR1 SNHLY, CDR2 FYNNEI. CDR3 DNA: TGTGCCAGCAGGGAAGGATACGAGCAGTACTTC. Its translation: CASREGYEQYF.

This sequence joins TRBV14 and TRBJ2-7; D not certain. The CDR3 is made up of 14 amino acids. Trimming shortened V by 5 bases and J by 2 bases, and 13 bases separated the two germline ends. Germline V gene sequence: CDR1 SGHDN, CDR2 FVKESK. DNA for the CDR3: TGTGCCAGCAGCTTCGTGGGCGGAGCCTACGAGCAGTACTTC. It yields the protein CASSFVGGAYEQYF.

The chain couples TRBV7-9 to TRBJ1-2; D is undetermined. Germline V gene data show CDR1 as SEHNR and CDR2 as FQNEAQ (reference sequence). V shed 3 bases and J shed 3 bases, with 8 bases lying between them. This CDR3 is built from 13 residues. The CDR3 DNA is TGTGCCAGCAGCTTGGGTGATTACTATGGCTACACCTTC. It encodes CASSLGDYYGYTF.

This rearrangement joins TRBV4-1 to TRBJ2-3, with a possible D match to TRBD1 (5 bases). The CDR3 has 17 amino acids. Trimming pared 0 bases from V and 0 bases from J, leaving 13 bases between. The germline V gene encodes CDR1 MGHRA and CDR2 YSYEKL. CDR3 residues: CASSQDTQGSSTDTQYF. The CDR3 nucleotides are TGCGCCAGCAGCCAAGATACGCAGGGCTCTAGCACAGATACGCAGTATTTT.

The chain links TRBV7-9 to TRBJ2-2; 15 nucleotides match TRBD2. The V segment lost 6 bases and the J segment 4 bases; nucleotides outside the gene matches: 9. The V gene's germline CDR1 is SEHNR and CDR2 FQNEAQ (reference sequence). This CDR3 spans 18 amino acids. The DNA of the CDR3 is TGTGCCAGCAGACCCGGACTAGCGGGAGGGCCGAGCACCGGGGAGCTGTTTTTT. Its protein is CASRPGLAGGPSTGELFF.

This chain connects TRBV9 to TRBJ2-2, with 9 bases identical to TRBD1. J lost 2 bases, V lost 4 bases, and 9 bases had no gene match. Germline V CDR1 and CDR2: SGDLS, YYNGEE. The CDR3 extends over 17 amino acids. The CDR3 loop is CASSLSRDRVNTGELFF. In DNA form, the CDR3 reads TGTGCCAGCAGCTTAAGCCGGGACAGGGTCAACACCGGGGAGCTGTTTTTT.

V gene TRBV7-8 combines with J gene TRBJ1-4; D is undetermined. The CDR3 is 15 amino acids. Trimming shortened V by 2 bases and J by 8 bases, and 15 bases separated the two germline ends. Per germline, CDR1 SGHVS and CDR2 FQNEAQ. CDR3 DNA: TGTGCCAGCAGCTTACTAGAAGGAGGACGGGAAAAACTGTTTTTT. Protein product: CASSLLEGGREKLFF.

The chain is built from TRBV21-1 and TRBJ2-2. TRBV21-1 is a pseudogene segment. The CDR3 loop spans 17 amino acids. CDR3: CASSKDALGINTGELFF. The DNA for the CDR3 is TGTGCCAGCAGCAAAGATGCTCTTGGGATCAACACCGGGGAGCTGTTTTTT.